The source of this T cell receptor beta chain is a study of radiation and T cells in renal cell carcinoma. Whole-study results and caveats: Top tumor clonotypes rose in blood 2 weeks post-radiation, then contracted.

The assay was immunoSEQ multiplex PCR, and TCRdb's table has in-frame clones only and misses some. The profile shows around 95,000 clones, 70% to 85% of them singletons. Concerning this clone: Its antigen is undetermined.

Time point here: blood 4 weeks post-SBRT, at nephrectomy. Treatment here: 15 Gy SBRT to primary tumor, nephrectomy 4 weeks later. Trimming took 4 bases from V and 6 from J; bases not matched to a gene: 5. The germline CDR1 and CDR2 sequences are MDHEN and SYDVKM. CDR3 length: 13 residues. The chain joins TRBV28 to TRBJ2-7; TRBD1 matches 8 bases. The sequences come from blood, collected from a patient whose treatment included radiotherapy and nephrectomy. This sequence was found in a man in his sixties with renal cell carcinoma. CDR3 loop: CASSYRGKGEQYF. CDR3 bases: TGTGCCAGCAGTTACAGGGGGAAGGGCGAGCAGTACTTC.